The 13 T cell receptor beta chains presented below share a single source sample, sequenced in a study of CD8+CD57+ T cells in acquired aplastic anemia. Profiling that covered TCR beta VDJ and CDR3 relied on genomic DNA as its template. TCRdb re-analysed the reads in MiXCR, keeping a single row per CDR3 protein. The repertoire holds a few hundred thousand distinct CDR3 sequences, with under 80% as singletons. The sequenced sample was sorted CD4+, CD8+, or CD8+CD57+ T cells (not recorded which) from PBMCs. The receptors derive from a human donor in good health, serving as a control.

The rearrangement joins TRBV10-3 to TRBJ2-6, with D perhaps matching TRBD1 or TRBD2 (5 bases each). V lost 5 bases and J lost 9, with 17 bases in between. The CDR3 is 15 amino acids. Germline CDR1 reads ENHRY; CDR2 reads SYGVKD. In nucleotides, the CDR3 is TGTGCCATCAGTTTTGGGACGACAGTGGGCAACGTCCTGACTTTC. This translates into CAISFGTTVGNVLTF.

This clonotype was detected many times. This chain joins TRBV7-2 and TRBJ2-7; D not certain. V gave up 5 bases and J gave up 0 bases, with 14 bases separating them. The CDR3 has 15 amino acids. In germline, CDR1 is SGHTA, CDR2 FQGNSA. The CDR3 DNA reads as TGTGCCAGCAGCCCCGCCCTACTCCACTCCTACGAGCAGTACTTC. Translation: CASSPALLHSYEQYF.

V usage is TRBV12-3 or TRBV12-4 and J usage is TRBJ1-2; 7 bases fit TRBD1. Trimming took 8 bases from V and 6 from J; bases not matched to a gene: 18. CDR3 length: 16 residues. CDR3 loop: CASCPDLQGGADGYTF. CDR3 in DNA: TGTGCCAGCTGCCCTGACTTGCAGGGGGGCGCCGATGGCTACACCTTC.

In nucleotides, the CDR3 is TGTGCCAGCAGCTTGATCGTGTTCTCCCAAGCTAACTATGGCTACACCTTC. Translating it yields CASSLIVFSQANYGYTF. The chain employs TRBV5-5 and TRBJ1-2; D call uncertain. This CDR3 region has 17 residues. Germline V lookup: CDR1 SGHKS, CDR2 YYEKEE (reference sequence). The V end was cut by 1 base, the J end by 0 bases, with 16 bases between.

This clonotype was seen many times. The J gene is TRBJ2-2, the V gene TRBV15; 10 nucleotides match TRBD2. The CDR3 totals 16 residues. Trimming took 0 bases from V and 5 from J; bases not matched to a gene: 3. Germline V gives CDR1 LNHNV, CDR2 YYDKDF (reference sequence). CDR3 region: CATSRDLAGVTGELFF. DNA of the CDR3: TGTGCCACCAGCAGAGATCTAGCGGGGGTGACCGGGGAGCTGTTTTTT.

The V gene is TRBV11-2, the J gene TRBJ1-2, with unresolved D. The CDR3 extends over 12 amino acids. V lost 4 bases to trimming and J lost 6 bases, with 9 bases between them. Germline-derived CDR1 and CDR2 are SGHAT and FQNNGV. The CDR3 nucleotides are TGTGCCAGCAGCTCCGATTCAGATGGCTACACCTTC. Translated, it gives CASSSDSDGYTF.

This clonotype has only a few counts. A much larger clonotype is one base distant, so this may be a read error. The CDR3 region has the DNA TGTGCCAGCAGCTTAGCTTTAGGGCGCTACTCTGGAGACACCATATATTTT. Protein product: CASSLALGRYSGDTIYF. The chain combines TRBV4-2 with TRBJ1-3; D remains unclear. This CDR3 is 17 amino acids long. CDR1 and CDR2 from the germline V gene are LGHNA and YNFKEQ.

This clonotype was seen a single time. At one of its ends the junction is not consistent with the germline gene, which may arise from a read error. This chain connects TRBV2 to TRBJ2-7; D ambiguous. The CDR3 is 11 amino acids. Germline CDR1 reads SNHLY; CDR2 reads FYNNEI. This chain's CDR3 is CAGSESYKQYF. Written as DNA, the CDR3 is TGTGCCGGCAGTGAATCCTACAAGCAGTACTTC. Filled out from reference TRBV2 and TRBJ2-7, the complete variable domain reads EPEVTQTPSHQVTQMGQEVILRCVPISNHLYFYWYRQILGQKVEFLVSFYNNEISEKSEIFDDQFSVERPDGSNFTLKIRSTKLEDSAMYFCAGSESYKQYFGPGTRLTVT.

The chain uses TRBV20-1 and TRBJ1-5, with 8 bases that match TRBD1. Trimming at V came to 5 bases and at J to 0 bases, leaving 3 bases not matched to a gene. The CDR3 runs to 14 residues. Germline V gene data show CDR1 as DFQATT and CDR2 as SNEGSKA (reference sequence). CDR3 sequence: CSAQGAYSNQPQHF. CDR3 DNA sequence: TGCAGTGCTCAGGGGGCTTATAGCAATCAGCCCCAGCATTTT.

The V and J genes are TRBV5-1 and TRBJ1-2; D remains ambiguous. V lost 1 base, J lost 1 base, and 11 bases lay in between. CDR3 size: 15 residues. Germline CDR1 reads SGHRS; CDR2 reads YFSETQ. The CDR3 is CASSLRTDDNYGYTF. The CDR3 coding sequence is TGCGCCAGCAGCTTGCGTACAGATGATAACTATGGCTACACCTTC.

The chain carries TRBV9 and TRBJ2-3; 7 positions agree with TRBD2. The CDR3 runs 15 residues. Germline CDR1 is SGDLS and CDR2 is YYNGEE. The J segment lost 2 bases and the V segment lost 4 bases, leaving 7 bases of the junction unmatched. CDR3 nucleotides: TGTGCCAGCAGCCCATGGGGACTATACACAGATACGCAGTATTTT. Translation: CASSPWGLYTDTQYF.

This clonotype was seen a handful of times. V gene TRBV19 combines with J gene TRBJ2-5; 7 bases agree with TRBD1. This CDR3 has 15 amino acids. V was clipped by 7 bases and J by 2 bases; unmatched bases: 10. The germline V gene encodes CDR1 LNHDA and CDR2 SQIVND (reference sequence). The CDR3 sequence is CASTIVWDRQETQYF. DNA for the CDR3: TGTGCCAGTACCATCGTCTGGGACAGACAAGAGACCCAGTACTTC.

This clonotype was seen at least ten times. The genes are TRBV27 and TRBJ2-3; 7 bases align to TRBD1. V lost 4 bases to trimming and J lost 8 bases; unmatched junction nucleotides: 6. There are 13 residues in the CDR3. Looked up from germline, CDR1 is MNHEY and CDR2 is SMNVEV (reference sequence). CDR3 nucleotides: TGTGCCAGCAGTTCCGACAGGGAAGGTACGCAGTATTTT. Its protein product is CASSSDREGTQYF.